A selection of T cell receptor beta chains follows, all from one sample in a study of cytomegalovirus exposure and HLA in healthy donors. Produced via immunoSEQ multiplex PCR; TCRdb's table is partial and in-frame only. Of 200,000 to 250,000 clones in the sample, 75% to 90% were seen once. The sequenced material came from PBMCs. These receptors all come from a woman aged 25-40 years in good health and CMV-seropositive. Each CDR3 is given with its conserved first and last residue. D genes are given only for firm matches. Some rows mark clone size as missing; the rest say once, few, many or name a class of expanded clone.

J gene | clone size | V gene | D gene | CDR3 DNA | CDR3 protein
TRBJ2-1 | . | TRBV2 | . | TGTGCCAGCAGTGAATGGGCTGGGAGCTCCTACAATGAGCAGTTCTTC | CASSEWAGSSYNEQFF
TRBJ2-2 | few | TRBV5-1 | TRBD1 | TGCGCCAGCAGCTTGGCGCCAGGGGGATCCGGGGAGCTGTTTTTT | CASSLAPGGSGELFF
TRBJ1-2 | . | TRBV13 | . | TGTGCCAGCAGCTCCGGACGAACAAACTATGGCTACACCTTC | CASSSGRTNYGYTF
TRBJ1-1 | . | TRBV28 | TRBD1 | TGTGCCAGCAGACCTATACAGGGGGCTTTCACTGAAGCTTTCTTT | CASRPIQGAFTEAFF
TRBJ2-1 | . | TRBV6-5 | TRBD2 | TGTGCCAGCAGTCTAGCGGGAAGGAATGAGCAGTTCTTC | CASSLAGRNEQFF
TRBJ1-2 | few | TRBV19 | . | TGTGCCAGTATATACCACCCCGGCTCGAACTATGGCTACACCTTC | CASIYHPGSNYGYTF
TRBJ1-5 | . | TRBV2 | . | TGTGCCAGCAGTGACGGAGGGTATCAGCCCCAGCATTTT | CASSDGGYQPQHF
TRBJ2-2 | . | TRBV15 | . | TGTGCCACCAGCAGAGATTTTGGGAGAAACACCGGGGAGCTGTTTTTT | CATSRDFGRNTGELFF
TRBJ2-7 | . | TRBV30 | . | TGTGCCTGGAGTGTCGGCGCGCAGTACTTC | CAWSVGAQYF
TRBJ1-2 | . | TRBV6-5 | TRBD1 | TGTGCCAGCAGGAGCAACAGGGGTGCTTATGGCTACACCTTC | CASRSNRGAYGYTF
TRBJ2-7 | . | TRBV4-3 | TRBD2 | TGCGCCAGCAGCGCGGGACTAGCGACCTCCTACGAGCAGTACTTC | CASSAGLATSYEQYF
TRBJ1-2 | few | TRBV7-5 | . | TGTGCCAGAAGCCCGGGACAGGGGGAAGTTAAGGGCTACACCTTC | CARSPGQGEVKGYTF
TRBJ2-1 | few | TRBV4-1 | TRBD2 | TGCGCCAGCAGCCAAACCGGGACTAGCGGTAATGAGCAGTTCTTC | CASSQTGTSGNEQFF
TRBJ2-7 | . | TRBV5-1 | TRBD2 | TGCGCCAGCAGCTGGACGACTAGCGGGACCCACTACGAGCAGTACTTC | CASSWTTSGTHYEQYF
TRBJ2-7 | . | TRBV7-2 | . | TGTGCCAGCAGCTTAGCCCTTTCCTACGAGCAGTACTTC | CASSLALSYEQYF
TRBJ1-2 | . | TRBV11-3 | TRBD1 | TGTGCCAGCAGCTTACGGACAGGGGACGGCTACACCTTC | CASSLRTGDGYTF
TRBJ1-2 | . | TRBV6-5 | . | TGTGCCAGCAGTTACACAGGCAAACAAACTAACTATGGCTACACCTTC | CASSYTGKQTNYGYTF
TRBJ2-3 | . | TRBV7-3 | . | TGTGCCAGCAGCTTAATAGTCGCAGATACGCAGTATTTT | CASSLIVADTQYF
TRBJ2-7 | few | TRBV5-1 | . | TGCGCCAGCCAGATCCGAGGGAGCTACGAGCAGTACTTC | CASQIRGSYEQYF
TRBJ2-7 | . | TRBV27 | TRBD2 | TGTGCCAGCAGTCAACTAGCGGGAGGGCTTTACGAGCAGTACTTC | CASSQLAGGLYEQYF
TRBJ2-7 | . | TRBV30 | . | TGTGCCTGGAGTGTACCGCCAGGGACCTACGAGCAGTACTTC | CAWSVPPGTYEQYF
TRBJ2-1 | . | TRBV5-1 | . | TGCGCCTCGGAAGGGACTCTTAGCAATGAGCAGTTCTTC | CASEGTLSNEQFF
TRBJ1-1 | . | TRBV9 | . | TGTGCCAGCAGCGTAGCGAAGAACACTGAAGCTTTCTTT | CASSVAKNTEAFF
TRBJ2-7 | . | TRBV30 | TRBD1 | TGTGCCTGGAGTGGCGGACAGGGGAGTTCCTACGAGCAGTACTTC | CAWSGGQGSSYEQYF
TRBJ2-1 | . | TRBV5-6 | . | TGTGCCAGCAGACAGGCGGAGCGCGAGCAGTTCTTC | CASRQAEREQFF
TRBJ1-2 | . | TRBV19 | TRBD1 | TGTGCCAGTAGTAAGCGGACAGGAGCGATCTATGGCTACACCTTC | CASSKRTGAIYGYTF
TRBJ1-2 | . | TRBV7-6 | TRBD1 | TGTGCCAGCAGCAGGACAGGGGGCGAAGGCTACACCTTC | CASSRTGGEGYTF
TRBJ1-2 | once | TRBV30 | . | TGTGCCTGGAGTATCCTGATGGGGCCTCGGTATGGCTACACCTTC | CAWSILMGPRYGYTF
TRBJ1-2 | . | TRBV2 | TRBD1 | TGTGCCAGCATAGACAGGGTCGGCTACACCTTC | CASIDRVGYTF
TRBJ2-3 | . | TRBV13 | . | TGTGCCAGCAGCTTAGGCACCAATACGCAGTATTTT | CASSLGTNTQYF
TRBJ1-4 | few | TRBV6-5 | . | TGTGCCAGCAGTTGGGGTGATGAAAAACTGTTTTTT | CASSWGDEKLFF
TRBJ2-2 | . | TRBV5-1 | TRBD1 | TGCGCCAGCAGCTTGACTCAGGGGGCCAGCGGGGAGCTGTTTTTT | CASSLTQGASGELFF
TRBJ1-2 | few | TRBV7-3 | . | TGTGCCAGCAGCCAATATGGGCCAGGGTCTGGCTACACCTTC | CASSQYGPGSGYTF
TRBJ2-5 | . | TRBV7-8 | TRBD2 | TGTGCCAGCAGCCCGGGGGGGTTGGAGACCCAGTACTTC | CASSPGGLETQYF
TRBJ1-2 | . | TRBV7-2 | TRBD1 | TGTGCCAGCAGCTTAGGAAGCACAGGGGGCTATGGCTACACCTTC | CASSLGSTGGYGYTF
TRBJ1-5 | . | TRBV27 | . | TGTGCCAGCAGTAATATTACCGGGTTTACTAAGGGCAATCAGCCCCAGCATTTT | CASSNITGFTKGNQPQHF
TRBJ2-5 | . | TRBV5-4 | . | TGTGCCAGCAGCTTGGACAGTATGCAAGAGACCCAGTACTTC | CASSLDSMQETQYF
TRBJ2-5 | . | TRBV7-3 | . | TGTGCCAGCAGCATCGAAGGGAGAGAGACCCAGTACTTC | CASSIEGRETQYF
TRBJ2-7 | . | TRBV10-1 | TRBD1 | TGCGCCAGCCGGGGTCCAGGGGGTGAGGAATACGAGCAGTACTTC | CASRGPGGEEYEQYF
TRBJ1-1 | . | TRBV7-6 | . | TGTGCCAGCAGCTTAAACATGTCCCCGGACACTGAAGCTTTCTTT | CASSLNMSPDTEAFF